Listed below are T cell receptor beta chains from one sample, sequenced in a study of T-cell reconstitution after alpha-beta-depleted transplantation in children. Using its own MiXCR run on the PCR reads, TCRdb lists one record per CDR3 protein. Of about 600,000 distinct CDR3 sequences in the sample, over 10% were seen once. The specimen comprised PBMCs, mostly from graft donor cells, sampled 360 days after TCRalphabeta/CD19-depleted stem cell transplant. The origin of the receptors is a male patient between 10 and 17 years old who had a stem cell transplant for acute myeloid leukemia, so the T cells may come from the graft donor. Each CDR3 is given with its conserved first and last residue. Fields, in order: V gene, CDR3 protein.

>TRBV12-3/TRBV12-4
CASSLGGRGYTQYF
>TRBV12-3/TRBV12-4
CASSLDRGNGNQPQHF
>TRBV5-6
CASSFRGTGGSHEQYF
>TRBV20-1
CRQNSNQPQHF
>TRBV7-2
CASSSIAGGAGELFF
>TRBV24-1
CATSDRGPGNEQFF
>TRBV7-6
CASSLRPIETQYF
>TRBV6-2/TRBV6-3
CASSYFAGELFF
>TRBV12-3/TRBV12-4
CASTVGGRRRNGELFF
>TRBV29-1
CSVRGQGLVGELFF
>TRBV14
CASSQVGTLPKGDYEQYF
>TRBV12-3/TRBV12-4
CASSPHRKGNTIYF
>TRBV29-1
CSVIGLAGRTDTQYF
>TRBV29-1
CSVGNGQGSANYGYTF
>TRBV29-1
CSVVQWAAQYF
>TRBV20-1
CSARDPSHIAKNIQYF
>TRBV6-5
CASSYGMTYEKLFF
>TRBV27
CAGEGSGRGYNEQFF
>TRBV27
CASSPLKSQGRLDEQYF
>TRBV20-1
CSARARGVGNQPQHF
>TRBV28
CASGKDSGVIAGAYNEQFF
>TRBV29-1
CSVGGKVGSLNEQFF
>TRBV29-1
CSVVGLLHLSYEQYF
>TRBV7-2
CASSSFPGGYTF
>TRBV7-6
CASSWGLAGQGAQETQYF
>TRBV15
CATSRDRGGGSSYEQYF
>TRBV12-3/TRBV12-4
CASSAVQATEQYF
>TRBV27
CASSLKSGASTYEQYF
>TRBV12-5
CASGLGTGSSGNTIYF
>TRBV20-1
CSASRLGEFNNEQFF
>TRBV6-5
CASSYSVGWATPTGELFF
>TRBV7-2
CASSSLAGGDTQYF
>TRBV6-1
CASSRDMGDTQYF
>TRBV12-3/TRBV12-4
CASSLRKGAVKTQYF
>TRBV20-1
CSARRPEVATYEQYF
>TRBV3-1
CASSQVVSTYEQYF
>TRBV18
CASSPGTGFDEQYF
>TRBV4-3
CASSQGLAGPSMRTDTQYF
>TRBV24-1
CATSDSRLAGVNNEQFF
>TRBV12-3/TRBV12-4
CASNPAGGNQPQHF
>TRBV28
CASSLLGGAEETQYF
>TRBV4-3
CASSQDTTSGRSYNEQFF
>TRBV20-1
CSAFREGWETQYF
>TRBV12-3/TRBV12-4
CASSLGTVSVTTLQGAITDTQYF
>TRBV5-1
CASSLAGTVLGEQYF
>TRBV13
CASSLGGANTEAFF
>TRBV4-3
CASSQTRVISYEQYF
>TRBV7-3
CASSLSGKAGEQYF
>TRBV25-1
CASSEYGGGRDYGYTF
>TRBV5-1
CASSLELATGELFF
>TRBV6-1
CASSQWAGGQETQYF
>TRBV29-1
CSAKTGEAFF
>TRBV4-2
CASSPEGRTTDTQYF
>TRBV6-1
CASSTSGRRNEQFF